These 14 T cell receptor beta chains came from one sample sequenced in a study of a mutant IDH1 vaccine in newly diagnosed glioma. Time point defined: baseline, week 1 (first vaccination visit). The treatment: pre-vaccination baseline after standard-of-care therapy. Clones were read by immunoSEQ multiplex PCR, and TCRdb kept only the in-frame ones, dropping some. The table shows 85,000 to 100,000 clones, with about four fifths occurring only once. The sample here was PBMCs, taken from a glioma patient treated with radiotherapy, temozolomide or both. The receptors were gathered from a man aged 35-49 years with glioma.

The genes are TRBV11-2 and TRBJ2-5; no reliable D call. CDR3 length equals 12 residues. The germline V gene encodes CDR1 SGHAT and CDR2 FQNNGV. V was shortened by 5 bases and J by 5 bases, with 9 bases between the two germline ends. This CDR3 is CASSRLGETQYF. As DNA, the CDR3 is TGTGCCAGCAGCCGGCTGGGGGAGACCCAGTACTTC.

The rearrangement links TRBV30 to TRBJ1-2, with D possibly being TRBD1 (5 bases). Germline loops: CDR1 GTSNPN, CDR2 SVGIG (reference sequence). CDR3 size: 12 residues. V dropped 5 bases and J dropped 8 bases, with 15 bases sitting between them. CDR3 sequence: CAWQNWDSGYTF. The DNA of the CDR3 is TGTGCCTGGCAAAATTGGGACTCCGGCTACACCTTC.

The chain is built from TRBV5-8 and TRBJ1-5; D ambiguous. V was cut by 0 bases and J by 6 bases, with 7 bases left in between. This CDR3 contains 13 residues. Germline V gene sequence: CDR1 SGHTS, CDR2 YDEGEE. In nucleotides, the CDR3 is TGTGCCAGCAGCTTGGCCCGCGGTCAGCCCCAGCATTTT. This encodes CASSLARGQPQHF.

V usage is TRBV9 and J usage is TRBJ2-7, with 13 nucleotides matching TRBD2. This CDR3 region has 21 residues. Germline values: CDR1 SGDLS, CDR2 YYNGEE. Germline trimming cut 2 bases from V and 4 bases from J; bases unmatched to any gene: 21. The CDR3 nucleotides read TGTGCCAGCAGCGTCGGGACCAATGGCCCGGGACTAGCGGGGAAAAGTTACGAGCAGTACTTC. It is translated as CASSVGTNGPGLAGKSYEQYF. The full variable domain, completed using reference TRBV9 and TRBJ2-7, is DSGVTQTPKHLITATGQRVTLRCSPRSGDLSVYWYQQSLDQGLQFLIQYYNGEERAKGNILERFSAQQFPDLHSELNLSSLELGDSALYFCASSVGTNGPGLAGKSYEQYFGPGTRLTVT.

The chain uses TRBV15 and TRBJ1-2; no firm D call. The CDR3 runs to 15 residues. The germline gives CDR1 LNHNV, CDR2 YYDKDF (reference sequence). V lost 1 base, J lost 0 bases, and 9 bases lay in between. CDR3 in DNA: TGTGCCACCAGCAGAGTACGGGGTTCTAACTATGGCTACACCTTC. Translation gives CATSRVRGSNYGYTF.

The rearrangement joins TRBV7-2 to TRBJ2-3, with D perhaps TRBD2 (6 bases). The CDR3 runs 14 residues. The V end lost 1 base, the J end lost 2 bases, and 7 bases lay between the germline ends. Germline CDR1 reads SGHTA; CDR2 reads FQGNSA. The CDR3 DNA sequence: TGTGCCAGCAGCTTAGGCGGGGTCACAGATACGCAGTATTTT. Its translation: CASSLGGVTDTQYF. Full variable domain (missing parts from reference TRBV7-2 and TRBJ2-3): GAGVSQSPSNKVTEKGKDVELRCDPISGHTALYWYRQSLGQGLEFLIYFQGNSAPDKSGLPSDRFSAERTGGSVSTLTIQRTQQEDSAVYLCASSLGGVTDTQYFGPGTRLTVL.

The V and J genes are TRBV10-1 and TRBJ2-5; 9 positions match TRBD2. V lost 7 bases to trimming and J lost 0 bases; unmatched junction nucleotides: 12. This CDR3 comprises 17 residues. Germline V gene sequence: CDR1 WNHNN, CDR2 SYGVQD (reference sequence). The chain's CDR3 is CASTPRPERGDQETQYF. CDR3 DNA: TGCGCCAGCACTCCTCGGCCCGAGCGGGGGGACCAAGAGACCCAGTACTTC.

This clone has ten or more counts. The rearrangement links TRBV19 to TRBJ2-7; 7 bases line up with TRBD1. The CDR3 sequence is 14 residues long. V shed 5 bases and J 2 bases; nucleotides not matched to a gene: 6. The germline V gene has CDR1 LNHDA and CDR2 SQIVND (reference sequence). CDR3 DNA: TGTGCCAGTAGTGGGACAGCTATTACCTACGAGCAGTACTTC. Its translation: CASSGTAITYEQYF.

This chain connects TRBV28 to TRBJ2-5; 10 bases match TRBD1. V was clipped by 7 bases and J by 5 bases; unmatched bases: 7. The CDR3 totals 14 residues. Germline assignment: CDR1 MDHEN and CDR2 SYDVKM. This CDR3 is CASTPGQGLETQYF. The CDR3 DNA reads as TGTGCCAGCACCCCGGGACAGGGGTTGGAGACCCAGTACTTC.

This chain connects TRBV6-6 to TRBJ1-2; unclear D gene. Germline-derived CDR1 and CDR2 are MNHNY and SVGAGI (reference sequence). V lost 7 bases and J 0 bases, leaving 6 bases between the germline ends. CDR3 length: 12 residues. CDR3: CASTSSNYGYTF. CDR3 in DNA: TGTGCCAGCACTTCCTCTAACTATGGCTACACCTTC.

The chain employs TRBV6-1 and TRBJ2-7, with D possibly being TRBD1 or TRBD2 (5 bases each). CDR3 length equals 14 residues. CDR1 is MNHNS and CDR2 is SASEGT in the germline V gene. The V end was cut by 5 bases, the J end by 1 base, with 12 bases between. The chain's CDR3 is CASSPRGGSYEQYF. The CDR3 nucleotides read TGTGCCAGCAGTCCGAGGGGCGGGTCCTACGAGCAGTACTTC.

This clone came up a few times. For the CDR3, the DNA is TGTGCCAGCAGTTCGCCAACCGGACCGCTGAACACTGAAGCTTTCTTT. Amino acid sequence: CASSSPTGPLNTEAFF. V gene TRBV27 combines with J gene TRBJ1-1, with unresolved D. Trimming removed 4 bases at V and 0 bases at J, with 15 bases between. The CDR3 has 16 residues. The germline gives CDR1 MNHEY, CDR2 SMNVEV (reference sequence).

The genes are TRBV30 and TRBJ2-2; TRBD1 matches 8 bases. The CDR3 extends over 14 amino acids. From germline, CDR1 is GTSNPN and CDR2 SVGIG (reference sequence). V lost 8 bases to trimming and J lost 6 bases; unmatched junction nucleotides: 11. The CDR3 nucleotides are TGTGCCCGAACCCGACAGGGGTGGGCCGGGGAGCTGTTTTTT. Its protein is CARTRQGWAGELFF.

This clone was found a few times. The chain uses TRBV7-9 and TRBJ1-1; 7 nucleotides agree with TRBD1. The CDR3 loop spans 16 amino acids. CDR1 SEHNR and CDR2 FQNEAQ come from the germline V gene (reference sequence). The V segment lost 4 bases and the J segment 1 base; nucleotides outside the gene matches: 9. CDR3 sequence (DNA): TGTGCCAGCAGCTCCCGCGACAGGGTGGCGAACACTGAAGCTTTCTTT. Protein sequence: CASSSRDRVANTEAFF. Complete variable domain (other parts from reference TRBV7-9 and TRBJ1-1): DTGVSQNPRHKITKRGQNVTFRCDPISEHNRLYWYRQTLGQGPEFLTYFQNEAQLEKSRLLSDRFSAERPKGSFSTLEIQRTEQGDSAMYLCASSSRDRVANTEAFFGQGTRLTVV.